This T cell receptor beta chain emerged from a study of regulatory T cells in long-lasting Graves disease. On the study more broadly: With positive TSH receptor antibodies and over 5 years of antithyroid drugs, Graves' disease was considered persistent. Study outcomes and limitations: A greater number of public clonotypes (roughly 2,700) was shared by persistent patients than by new patients (approximately 880).

Noted time point: persistent/refractory GD, antithyroid drugs over 5 years with positive TRAb. The TCR library was prepared using RNA isolated from PBMCs. Peripheral blood, Nine milliliters per patient, was collected in EDTA tubes. From germline, CDR1 is SGDLS and CDR2 YYNGEE. CDR3 size: 15 residues. V was pared by 3 bases and J by 3 bases, with 7 bases of the junction left unmatched. Construction of the TCR beta libraries employed iRepertoire HTBI primers in conjunction with Arm-PCR of CDR3 regions. Using its own MiXCR run on the multiplex PCR reads, TCRdb lists one record per CDR3 protein. In the table there are under 500,000 distinct CDR3 sequences, more than 20% of which are singletons. This clonotype was seen more than once but under ten times. The antigen remains unidentified.

The chain combines TRBV9 with TRBJ1-2; 8 bases are a match to TRBD1. This receptor was taken from a female donor with Graves disease. Sample: peripheral blood mononuclear cells (PBMCs), taken when the disease was refractory, from a patient treated with antithyroid drugs. The CDR3 DNA reads TGTGCCAGCAGCGCCGGACAGGGCCCCTACTATGGCTACACCTTC. Its protein is CASSAGQGPYYGYTF.